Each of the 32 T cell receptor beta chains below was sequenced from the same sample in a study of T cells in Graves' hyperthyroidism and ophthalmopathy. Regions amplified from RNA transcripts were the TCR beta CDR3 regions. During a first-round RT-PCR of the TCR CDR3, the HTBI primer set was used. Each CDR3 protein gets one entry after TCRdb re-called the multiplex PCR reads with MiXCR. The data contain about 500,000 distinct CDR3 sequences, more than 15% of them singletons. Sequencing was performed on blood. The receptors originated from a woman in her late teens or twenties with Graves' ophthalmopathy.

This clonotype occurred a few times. CDR3 amino acids: CASSMKGVGGYTF. The CDR3 nucleotides are TGTGCCAGTAGTATGAAGGGGGTCGGTGGCTACACCTTC. This chain connects TRBV19 to TRBJ1-2, with D possibly matching TRBD1 (6 bases). CDR1 and CDR2 from the germline V gene are LNHDA and SQIVND (reference sequence). Deletions cut 3 bases from V and 7 bases from J, with 12 bases between. This CDR3 region has 13 residues.

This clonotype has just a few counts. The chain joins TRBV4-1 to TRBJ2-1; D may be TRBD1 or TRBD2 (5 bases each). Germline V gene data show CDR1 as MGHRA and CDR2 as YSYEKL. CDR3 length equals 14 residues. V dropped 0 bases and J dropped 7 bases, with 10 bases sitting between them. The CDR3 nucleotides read TGCGCCAGCAGCCAAGAGGGACCGGGAAATGAGCAGTTCTTC. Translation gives CASSQEGPGNEQFF.

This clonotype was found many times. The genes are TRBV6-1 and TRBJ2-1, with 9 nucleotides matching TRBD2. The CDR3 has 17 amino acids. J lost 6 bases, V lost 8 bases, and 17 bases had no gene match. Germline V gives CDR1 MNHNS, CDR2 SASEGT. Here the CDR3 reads CASEVSAGGGYGNEQFF. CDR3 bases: TGTGCCAGCGAAGTATCAGCGGGGGGAGGATACGGCAATGAGCAGTTCTTC.

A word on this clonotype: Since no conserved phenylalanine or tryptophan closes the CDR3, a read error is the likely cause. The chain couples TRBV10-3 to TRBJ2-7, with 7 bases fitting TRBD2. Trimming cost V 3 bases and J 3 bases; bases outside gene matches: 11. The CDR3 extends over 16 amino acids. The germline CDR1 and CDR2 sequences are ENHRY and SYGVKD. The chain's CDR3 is CAISEPSRDYLYEQYL. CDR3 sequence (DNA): TGTGCCATCAGTGAACCTTCCCGGGACTACCTCTACGAGCAGTACCTC.

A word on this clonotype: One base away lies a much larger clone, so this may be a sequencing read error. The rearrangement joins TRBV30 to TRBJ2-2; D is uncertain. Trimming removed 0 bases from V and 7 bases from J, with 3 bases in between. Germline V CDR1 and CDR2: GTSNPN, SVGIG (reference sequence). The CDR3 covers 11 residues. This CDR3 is CAWSVRGELFF. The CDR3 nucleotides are TGTGCCTGGAGTGTACGCGGGGAGCTGTTTTTT.

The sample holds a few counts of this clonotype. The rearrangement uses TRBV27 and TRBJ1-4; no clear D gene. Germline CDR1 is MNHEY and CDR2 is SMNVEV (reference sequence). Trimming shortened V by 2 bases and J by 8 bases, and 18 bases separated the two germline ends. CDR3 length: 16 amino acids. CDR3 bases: TGTGCCAGCAGTTTAAGGGTGGCCGGTCCCCCAGAAAAACTGTTTTTT. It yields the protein CASSLRVAGPPEKLFF.

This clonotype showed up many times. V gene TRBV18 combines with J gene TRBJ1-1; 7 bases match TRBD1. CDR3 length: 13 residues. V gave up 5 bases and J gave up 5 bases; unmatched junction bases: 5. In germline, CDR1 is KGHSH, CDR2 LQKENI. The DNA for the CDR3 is TGTGCCAGCTCAGGAGACAGGGCTACTGAAGCTTTCTTT. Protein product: CASSGDRATEAFF.

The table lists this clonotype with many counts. CDR3 coding DNA: TGTGCCAGCAGCTTAAATGCAGGGGGCAATCAGCCCCAGCATTTT. It encodes CASSLNAGGNQPQHF. The chain couples TRBV7-2 to TRBJ1-5; D possibly corresponds to TRBD1 (6 bases). Germline CDR1 and CDR2: SGHTA and FQGNSA. The CDR3 runs to 15 residues. The V end lost 2 bases, the J end lost 2 bases, and 10 bases lay between the germline ends. Based on the CDR3 plus reference TRBV7-2 and TRBJ1-5, the full variable domain is GAGVSQSPSNKVTEKGKDVELRCDPISGHTALYWYRQSLGQGLEFLIYFQGNSAPDKSGLPSDRFSAERTGGSVSTLTIQRTQQEDSAVYLCASSLNAGGNQPQHFGDGTRLSIL.

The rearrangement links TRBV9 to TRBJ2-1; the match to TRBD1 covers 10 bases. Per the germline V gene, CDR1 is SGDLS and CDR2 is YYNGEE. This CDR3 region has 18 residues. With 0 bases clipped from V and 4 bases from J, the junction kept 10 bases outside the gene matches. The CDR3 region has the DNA TGTGCCAGCAGCGTAGGGGCAGCCGGGACAGGGGTTTACAATGAGCAGTTCTTC. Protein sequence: CASSVGAAGTGVYNEQFF.

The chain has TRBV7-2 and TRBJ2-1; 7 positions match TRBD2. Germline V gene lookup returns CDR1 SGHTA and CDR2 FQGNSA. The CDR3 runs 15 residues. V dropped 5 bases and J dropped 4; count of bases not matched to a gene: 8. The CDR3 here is CASSPFSGTYNEQFF. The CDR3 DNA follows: TGTGCCAGCAGCCCGTTCAGCGGGACGTACAATGAGCAGTTCTTC.

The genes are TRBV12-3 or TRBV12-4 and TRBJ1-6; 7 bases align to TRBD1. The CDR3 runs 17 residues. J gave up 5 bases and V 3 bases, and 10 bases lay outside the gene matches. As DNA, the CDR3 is TGTGCCAGCAGTTTTGTGGGACAGCTGCGTAATAATTCACCCCTCCACTTT. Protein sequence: CASSFVGQLRNNSPLHF.

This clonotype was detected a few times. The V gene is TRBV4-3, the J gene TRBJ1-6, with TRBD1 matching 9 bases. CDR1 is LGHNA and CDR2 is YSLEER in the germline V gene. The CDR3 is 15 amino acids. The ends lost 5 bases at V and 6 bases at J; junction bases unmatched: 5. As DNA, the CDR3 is TGCGCCAGCAGCTCCTCGGACAGGGGTAATTCACCCCTCCACTTT. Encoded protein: CASSSSDRGNSPLHF.

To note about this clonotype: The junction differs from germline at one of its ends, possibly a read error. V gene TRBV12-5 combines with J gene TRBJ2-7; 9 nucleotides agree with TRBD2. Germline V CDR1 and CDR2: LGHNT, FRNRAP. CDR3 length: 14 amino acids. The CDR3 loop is CASAAGGDSYEQHF. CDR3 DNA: TGTGCTAGTGCTGCGGGGGGGGATTCCTACGAGCAGCACTTC.

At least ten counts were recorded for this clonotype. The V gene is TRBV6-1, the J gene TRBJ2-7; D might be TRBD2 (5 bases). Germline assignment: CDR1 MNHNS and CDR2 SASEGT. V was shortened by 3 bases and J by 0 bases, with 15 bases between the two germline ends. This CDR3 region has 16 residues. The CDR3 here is CASSDVRRTPSYEQYF. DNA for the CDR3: TGTGCCAGCAGTGATGTGCGGCGGACTCCCTCCTACGAGCAGTACTTC.

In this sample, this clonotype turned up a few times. This CDR3 is CASSIAALNTEAFF. The CDR3 region has the DNA TGTGCCAGCAGTATAGCAGCTTTGAACACTGAAGCTTTCTTT. The J gene is TRBJ1-1, the V gene TRBV6-1; D call uncertain. Trimming took 5 bases from V and 0 from J, leaving 10 bases between them. CDR3 length: 14 residues. CDR1 MNHNS and CDR2 SASEGT come from the germline V gene.

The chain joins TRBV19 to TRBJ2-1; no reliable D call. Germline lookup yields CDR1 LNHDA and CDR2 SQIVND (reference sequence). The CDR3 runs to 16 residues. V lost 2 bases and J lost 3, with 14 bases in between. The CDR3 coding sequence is TGTGCCAGTAGTATAAGCGCCCAGCCGGGCTACAATGAGCAGTTCTTC. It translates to CASSISAQPGYNEQFF.

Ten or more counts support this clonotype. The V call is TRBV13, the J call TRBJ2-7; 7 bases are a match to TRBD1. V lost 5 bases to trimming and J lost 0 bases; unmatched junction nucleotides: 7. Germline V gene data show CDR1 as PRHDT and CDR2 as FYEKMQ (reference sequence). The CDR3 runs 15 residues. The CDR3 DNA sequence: TGTGCCAGCAGCCTCCGACAGGGTTTCTCCTACGAGCAGTACTTC. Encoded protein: CASSLRQGFSYEQYF.

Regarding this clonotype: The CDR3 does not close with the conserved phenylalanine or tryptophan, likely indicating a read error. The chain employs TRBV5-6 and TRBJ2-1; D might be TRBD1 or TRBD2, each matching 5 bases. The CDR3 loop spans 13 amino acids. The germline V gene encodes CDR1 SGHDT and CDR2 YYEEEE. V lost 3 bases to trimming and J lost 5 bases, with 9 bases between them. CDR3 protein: CASSWGPDNEQFL. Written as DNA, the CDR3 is TGTGCCAGCAGCTGGGGACCCGACAATGAGCAGTTCCTC.

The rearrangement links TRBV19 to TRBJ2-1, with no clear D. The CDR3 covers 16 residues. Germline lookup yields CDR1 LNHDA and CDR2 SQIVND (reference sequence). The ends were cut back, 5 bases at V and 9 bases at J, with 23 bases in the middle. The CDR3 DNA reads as TGTGCCAGTAGTGCCACCTGGGCCCCGCCGGAGTCTGAGCAGTTCTTC. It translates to CASSATWAPPESEQFF.

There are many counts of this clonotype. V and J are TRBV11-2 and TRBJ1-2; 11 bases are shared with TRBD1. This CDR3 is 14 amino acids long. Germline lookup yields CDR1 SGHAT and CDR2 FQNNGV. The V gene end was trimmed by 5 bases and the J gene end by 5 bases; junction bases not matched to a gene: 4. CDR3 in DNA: TGTGCCAGCAGCAGGGGACAGGGGGAGTATGGCTACACCTTC. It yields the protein CASSRGQGEYGYTF.

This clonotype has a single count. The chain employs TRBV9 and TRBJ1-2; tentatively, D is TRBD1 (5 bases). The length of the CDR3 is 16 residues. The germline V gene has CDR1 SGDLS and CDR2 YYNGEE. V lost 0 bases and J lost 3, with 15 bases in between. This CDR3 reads CASSVALSKGDYGYTF. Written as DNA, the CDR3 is TGTGCCAGCAGCGTAGCCCTCAGTAAAGGGGACTATGGCTACACCTTC.

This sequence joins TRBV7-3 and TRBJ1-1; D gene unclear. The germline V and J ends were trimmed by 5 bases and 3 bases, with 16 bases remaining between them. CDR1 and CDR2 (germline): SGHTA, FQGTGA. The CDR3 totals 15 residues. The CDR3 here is CASSRTGMFDTEAFF. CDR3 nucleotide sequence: TGTGCCAGCAGCCGTACCGGGATGTTCGACACTGAAGCTTTCTTT.

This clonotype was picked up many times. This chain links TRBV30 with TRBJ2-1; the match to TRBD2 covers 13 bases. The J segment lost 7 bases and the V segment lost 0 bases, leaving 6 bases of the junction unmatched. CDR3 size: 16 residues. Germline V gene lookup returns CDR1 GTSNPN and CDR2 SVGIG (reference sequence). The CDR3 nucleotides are TGTGCCTGGAGTGTCGGACTAGCGGGGGTGGAAAATGAGCAGTTCTTC. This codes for CAWSVGLAGVENEQFF.

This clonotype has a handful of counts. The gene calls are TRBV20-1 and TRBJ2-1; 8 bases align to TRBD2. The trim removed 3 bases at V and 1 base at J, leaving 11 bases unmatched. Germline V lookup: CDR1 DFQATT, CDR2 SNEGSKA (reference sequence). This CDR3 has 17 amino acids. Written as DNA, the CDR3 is TGCAGTGCTAGTTGGGCGGGGGGCTCTAAATCCTACAATGAGCAGTTCTTC. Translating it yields CSASWAGGSKSYNEQFF.

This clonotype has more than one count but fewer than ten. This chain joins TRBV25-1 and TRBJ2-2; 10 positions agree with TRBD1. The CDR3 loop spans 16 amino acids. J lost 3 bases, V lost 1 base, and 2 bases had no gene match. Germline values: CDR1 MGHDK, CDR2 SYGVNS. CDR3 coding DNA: TGTGCCAGCAGTGAATTGGGGACAGGGGACACCGGGGAGCTGTTTTTT. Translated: CASSELGTGDTGELFF.

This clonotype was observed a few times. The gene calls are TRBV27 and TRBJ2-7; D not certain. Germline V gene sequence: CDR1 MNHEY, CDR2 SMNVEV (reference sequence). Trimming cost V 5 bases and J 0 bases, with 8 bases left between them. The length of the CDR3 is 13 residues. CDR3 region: CASSIKSSYEQYF. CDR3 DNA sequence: TGTGCCAGCAGTATCAAAAGCTCCTACGAGCAGTACTTC.

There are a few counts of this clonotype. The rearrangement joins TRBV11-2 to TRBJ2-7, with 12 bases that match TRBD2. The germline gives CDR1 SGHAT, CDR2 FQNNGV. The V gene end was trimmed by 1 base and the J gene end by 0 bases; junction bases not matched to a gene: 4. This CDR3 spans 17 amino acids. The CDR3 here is CASSLGLAGASSYEQYF. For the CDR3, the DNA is TGTGCCAGCAGCTTAGGACTAGCGGGAGCGAGCTCCTACGAGCAGTACTTC.

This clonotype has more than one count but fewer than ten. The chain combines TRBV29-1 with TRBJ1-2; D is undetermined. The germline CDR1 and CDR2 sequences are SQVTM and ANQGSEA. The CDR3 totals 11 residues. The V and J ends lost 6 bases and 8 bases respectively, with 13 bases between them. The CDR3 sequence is CSVQGGVGYTF. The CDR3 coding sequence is TGCAGCGTACAAGGTGGGGTAGGCTACACCTTC.

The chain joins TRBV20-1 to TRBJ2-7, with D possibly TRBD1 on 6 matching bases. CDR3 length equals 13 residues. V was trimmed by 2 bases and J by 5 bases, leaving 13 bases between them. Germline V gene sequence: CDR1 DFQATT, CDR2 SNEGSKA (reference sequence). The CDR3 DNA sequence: TGCAGTGCTAGATTTGAGGGGGAGAACGAGCAGTACTTC. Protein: CSARFEGENEQYF.

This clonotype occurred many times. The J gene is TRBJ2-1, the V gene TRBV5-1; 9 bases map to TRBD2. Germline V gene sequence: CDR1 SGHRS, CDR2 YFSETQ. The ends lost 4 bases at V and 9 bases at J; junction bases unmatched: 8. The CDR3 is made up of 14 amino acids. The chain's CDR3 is CASSLSSGTGEQFF. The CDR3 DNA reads TGCGCCAGCAGCCTTTCTAGCGGGACGGGTGAGCAGTTCTTC.

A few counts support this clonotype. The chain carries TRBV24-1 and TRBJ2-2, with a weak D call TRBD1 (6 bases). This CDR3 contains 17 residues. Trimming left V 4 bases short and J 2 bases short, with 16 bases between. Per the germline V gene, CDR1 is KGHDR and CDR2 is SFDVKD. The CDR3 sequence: CATSDRTTGGNTGELFF. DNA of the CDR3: TGTGCCACCAGTGACCGCACGACTGGGGGCAACACCGGGGAGCTGTTTTTT.

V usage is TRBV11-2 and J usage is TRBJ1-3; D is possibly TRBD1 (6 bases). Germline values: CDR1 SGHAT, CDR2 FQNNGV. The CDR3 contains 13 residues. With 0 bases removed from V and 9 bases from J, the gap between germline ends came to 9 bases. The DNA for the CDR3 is TGTGCCAGCAGCTTAGAGGGGGGCGGCACCATATATTTT. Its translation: CASSLEGGGTIYF.